Each of the 24 T cell receptor beta chains below was sequenced from the same sample in a study of beta chain features in type 1 diabetes. Sequencing targeted expressed TCRB transcripts, as all isolated RNA had been reverse transcribed. Sequencing was performed with immunoSEQ multiplex PCR; in TCRdb, only in-frame clones are kept and a portion is missing. In the table there are approximately 400,000 clones, roughly 16% of which are singletons. Sequencing was carried out using naive CD4+ T cells from blood. The receptors come from a young woman in good health.

This chain connects TRBV6-6 to TRBJ2-5, with 14 bases identical to TRBD2. This CDR3 is built from 16 residues. Losses at the gene ends were 10 bases for V and 4 bases for J; bases not matched to a gene: 11. The germline gives CDR1 MNHNY, CDR2 SVGAGI (reference sequence). CDR3 protein: CATTGLAGVPGETQYF. The CDR3 bases are TGTGCCACCACGGGACTAGCGGGAGTTCCGGGAGAGACCCAGTACTTC.

The chain links TRBV7-2 to TRBJ2-3; D gene ambiguous. The CDR3 totals 15 residues. V was pared by 1 base and J by 1 base, with 9 bases between. Per the germline V gene, CDR1 is SGHTA and CDR2 is FQGNSA. The CDR3 DNA reads as TGTGCCAGCAGCTTAGGTGGCTTGGGCACAGATACGCAGTATTTT. Translated: CASSLGGLGTDTQYF.

This clone turned up a few times. The rearrangement joins TRBV27 to TRBJ2-7, with 8 bases identical to TRBD1. This CDR3 has 15 amino acids. Germline CDR1 and CDR2: MNHEY and SMNVEV (reference sequence). The ends lost 4 bases at V and 2 bases at J; junction bases unmatched: 7. CDR3 DNA sequence: TGTGCCAGCAGTTCCTCGACAGGGGCTCCCTACGAGCAGTACTTC. Protein: CASSSSTGAPYEQYF.

This clone was detected a few times. The chain's CDR3 is CASSAPGLAGVSEQFF. CDR3 coding DNA: TGTGCCAGTAGTGCCCCGGGACTAGCGGGAGTTAGTGAGCAGTTCTTC. The chain has TRBV19 and TRBJ2-1, with TRBD2 identical over 14 bases. Per the germline V gene, CDR1 is LNHDA and CDR2 is SQIVND (reference sequence). CDR3 length equals 16 residues. V lost 5 bases to trimming and J lost 9 bases; unmatched junction nucleotides: 9.

V and J are TRBV5-6 and TRBJ2-7; D is possibly TRBD2 (5 bases). The CDR3 has 14 amino acids. Deletions cut 0 bases from V and 4 bases from J, with 11 bases between. Germline CDR1 and CDR2: SGHDT and YYEEEE. The DNA for the CDR3 is TGTGCCAGCAGCTTGGTCCGGGGTGGTTACGAGCAGTACTTC. Its protein product is CASSLVRGGYEQYF.

This clone was seen a few times. This CDR3 is CATFSQQYNEQFF. For the CDR3, the DNA is TGTGCCACATTCTCCCAACAGTACAATGAGCAGTTCTTC. V is TRBV28 and J is TRBJ2-1; the D is unclear. The germline gives CDR1 MDHEN, CDR2 SYDVKM. With 10 bases removed from V and 4 bases from J, the gap between germline ends came to 14 bases. CDR3 size: 13 residues.

The V and J genes are TRBV7-2 and TRBJ2-5; 8 nucleotides line up with TRBD1. Germline V gene sequence: CDR1 SGHTA, CDR2 FQGNSA. Trimming took 6 bases from V and 5 from J; bases not matched to a gene: 5. This CDR3 region has 13 residues. The CDR3 reads CASSFRGRETQYF. The DNA of the CDR3 is TGTGCCAGCAGTTTCAGGGGGCGGGAGACCCAGTACTTC.

The chain joins TRBV30 to TRBJ2-7; 10 bases are shared with TRBD1. With V trimmed by 2 bases and J by 3 bases, 7 bases remained unmatched. Germline loops: CDR1 GTSNPN, CDR2 SVGIG (reference sequence). There are 15 residues in the CDR3. The CDR3: CAWSRGRDRGYEQYF. The CDR3 DNA is TGTGCCTGGAGTCGAGGTCGGGACAGGGGCTACGAGCAGTACTTC.

This chain connects TRBV28 to TRBJ2-2; TRBD2 is a possible D gene (5 bases). Trimming pared 7 bases from V and 4 bases from J, leaving 13 bases between. Germline V CDR1 and CDR2: MDHEN, SYDVKM. The CDR3 has 14 amino acids. The CDR3 region has the DNA TGTGCCAGCAAATGGGGAGAACGCACCGGGGAGCTGTTTTTT. Its protein product is CASKWGERTGELFF.

This chain uses TRBV5-1 with TRBJ2-7; possibly TRBD1 for D (5 bases). Germline V gene lookup returns CDR1 SGHRS and CDR2 YFSETQ. This CDR3 contains 15 residues. V lost 1 base, J lost 6 bases, and 17 bases lay in between. CDR3 sequence: CASSLWSGHPGEQYF. The CDR3 DNA reads TGCGCCAGCAGCTTGTGGTCAGGGCATCCCGGCGAGCAGTACTTC.

The V call is TRBV28, the J call TRBJ1-1; the D is unclear. Trimming pared 7 bases from V and 0 bases from J, leaving 15 bases between. CDR1 and CDR2 from the germline V gene are MDHEN and SYDVKM. The CDR3 loop spans 15 amino acids. CDR3 sequence reads: CASIPRGYLNTEAFF. The CDR3 nucleotides read TGTGCCAGCATTCCAAGAGGCTATTTGAACACTGAAGCTTTCTTT.

This clone has more than one count but fewer than ten. This chain joins TRBV30 and TRBJ2-3; 9 bases agree with TRBD2. This CDR3 contains 14 residues. Per the germline V gene, CDR1 is GTSNPN and CDR2 is SVGIG (reference sequence). The chain's CDR3 is CACGTSRRADTQYF. The DNA for the CDR3 is TGTGCATGTGGGACTAGCAGGAGGGCAGATACGCAGTATTTT.

This clone was picked up a small number of times. The V and J genes are TRBV5-1 and TRBJ2-7, with TRBD2 matching 14 bases. This CDR3 is 15 amino acids long. Trimming removed 4 bases from V and 6 bases from J; junction bases left unmatched: 6. Germline-derived CDR1 and CDR2 are SGHRS and YFSETQ. CDR3 in DNA: TGCGCCAGCAGCAAGGGACTAGCGGGAGAACTCGAGCAGTACTTC. This codes for CASSKGLAGELEQYF.

This clone was seen a few times. V gene TRBV6-5 combines with J gene TRBJ2-1; 7 bases map to TRBD2. The CDR3 extends over 13 amino acids. Germline V lookup: CDR1 MNHEY, CDR2 SVGAGI. Losses at the gene ends were 2 bases for V and 10 bases for J; bases not matched to a gene: 5. CDR3 coding DNA: TGTGCCAGCAGTTACAGGCTAGCGGTGGAGCAGTTCTTC. Translating it yields CASSYRLAVEQFF.

This chain uses TRBV11-3 with TRBJ2-3, with D tentatively TRBD2 (6 bases). Germline CDR1 reads SGHNT; CDR2 reads YENEEA. CDR3 size: 13 residues. Trimming took off 5 bases at V and 4 bases at J, with 10 bases between the two ends. The CDR3 nucleotides read TGTGCCAGCAGCGTCGGAGGGTCAGATACGCAGTATTTT. Encoded protein: CASSVGGSDTQYF.

CDR3 coding DNA: TGCGCCAGCTTCGGTGGACTAGCGGGGACCGGGGAGCTGTTTTTT. The encoded protein is CASFGGLAGTGELFF. This rearrangement joins TRBV5-1 to TRBJ2-2, with 12 bases that match TRBD2. Germline V gene lookup returns CDR1 SGHRS and CDR2 YFSETQ. CDR3 length: 15 residues. With 7 bases clipped from V and 5 bases from J, the junction kept 6 bases outside the gene matches.

The J gene is TRBJ1-2, the V gene TRBV9; TRBD1 matches 7 bases. Looked up from germline, CDR1 is SGDLS and CDR2 is YYNGEE. Germline trimming cut 4 bases from V and 1 base from J; bases unmatched to any gene: 10. This CDR3 has 16 amino acids. This CDR3 is CASSHSDRDLNYGYTF. For the CDR3, the DNA is TGTGCCAGCAGCCATTCCGACAGGGACCTTAACTATGGCTACACCTTC.

This clone was recorded a few times. The chain employs TRBV29-1 and TRBJ1-2, with D hard to call. The germline V and J ends were trimmed by 7 bases and 4 bases, with 16 bases remaining between them. Germline assignment: CDR1 SQVTM and CDR2 ANQGSEA. The CDR3 is made up of 13 amino acids. CDR3 region: CSALGSSSYGYTF. The DNA for the CDR3 is TGCAGCGCCCTTGGCTCCTCATCCTATGGCTACACCTTC.

This clone was observed a few times. This chain uses TRBV30 with TRBJ2-2, with D tentatively TRBD2 (5 bases). CDR1 and CDR2 from the germline V gene are GTSNPN and SVGIG (reference sequence). CDR3 length equals 14 residues. CDR3 nucleotide sequence: TGTGCTTCCCGCGGTCTAGCTGGTACCGGGGAGCTGTTTTTT. This translates into CASRGLAGTGELFF.

This clone came up a few times. The chain carries TRBV7-9 and TRBJ2-7; D is undetermined. V shed 2 bases and J shed 6 bases, with 8 bases lying between them. CDR1 SEHNR and CDR2 FQNEAQ come from the germline V gene (reference sequence). The CDR3 spans 12 residues. The DNA of the CDR3 is TGTGCCAGCAGCTTATCGGTGGTCGAGCAGTACTTC. Translating gives CASSLSVVEQYF.

This clone has just a few counts. The J gene is TRBJ1-1, the V gene TRBV6-5, with D possibly being TRBD1 (5 bases). Germline CDR1 MNHEY, CDR2 SVGAGI. The germline V and J ends were trimmed by 9 bases and 0 bases, with 14 bases remaining between them. The CDR3 contains 14 residues. The CDR3 DNA sequence: TGTGCCAGTACCTCTGGGGGGATGAACACTGAAGCTTTCTTT. Amino acid sequence: CASTSGGMNTEAFF.

This clone has only a few counts. The genes are TRBV29-1 and TRBJ1-2, with D tentatively TRBD1 (5 bases). The CDR3 spans 13 residues. Trimming left V 4 bases short and J 1 base short, with 10 bases between. Germline values: CDR1 SQVTM, CDR2 ANQGSEA. DNA of the CDR3: TGCAGCGTTGCGCACAGGTATAACTATGGCTACACCTTC. Its translation is CSVAHRYNYGYTF.

This sequence joins TRBV6-6 and TRBJ1-2; tentatively, D is TRBD1 (5 bases). The CDR3 sequence is 16 residues long. Germline V gene data show CDR1 as MNHNY and CDR2 as SVGAGI (reference sequence). The V end was cut by 6 bases, the J end by 1 base, with 18 bases between. Here the CDR3 reads CASRTRKQGGNYGYTF. CDR3 nucleotides: TGTGCCAGCAGAACCCGAAAGCAGGGTGGTAACTATGGCTACACCTTC.

In this sample, this clone turned up a few times. This chain's CDR3 is CASSRYPGTGSYEQYF. As DNA, the CDR3 is TGCGCCAGCAGCCGGTACCCCGGGACAGGGTCCTACGAGCAGTACTTC. The rearrangement links TRBV4-1 to TRBJ2-7; 9 positions match TRBD1. CDR3 size: 16 residues. In germline, CDR1 is MGHRA, CDR2 YSYEKL. V trimming: 4 bases; J trimming: 1 base; junction bases outside the gene matches: 8.